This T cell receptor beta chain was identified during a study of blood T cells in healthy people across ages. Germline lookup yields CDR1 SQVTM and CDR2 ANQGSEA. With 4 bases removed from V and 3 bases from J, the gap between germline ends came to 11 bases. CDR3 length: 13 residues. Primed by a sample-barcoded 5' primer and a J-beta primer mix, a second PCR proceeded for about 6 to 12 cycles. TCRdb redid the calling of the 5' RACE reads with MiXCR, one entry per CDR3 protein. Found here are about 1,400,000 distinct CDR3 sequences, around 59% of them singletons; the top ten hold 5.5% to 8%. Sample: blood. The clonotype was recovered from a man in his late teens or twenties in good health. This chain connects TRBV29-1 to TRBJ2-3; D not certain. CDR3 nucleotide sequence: TGCAGCGTTGCCCCCTGGGATACAGATACGCAGTATTTT. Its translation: CSVAPWDTDTQYF.